The entry below describes one TCR beta chain. The antigen is unknown. Per germline, CDR1 SEHNR and CDR2 FQNEAQ (reference sequence). This CDR3 contains 14 residues. V shed 5 bases and J shed 5 bases, with 15 bases lying between them. Repertoires were generated with immunoSEQ multiplex PCR, while TCRdb's copy carries only in-frame clones and drops some. Seen here are tens of thousands of clones, 80% to 90% observed once, and the top ten hold roughly 0.8%. These data come from a study of OX40 agonist ivuxolimab in advanced cancers. Study summary: Ivuxolimab, which is an agonistic anti-OX40 (CD134) antibody, was administered to the patients. Overall study results and limits: At doses 0.1 to 3.0 mg/kg, CD4+ and CD8+ clones expanded.

Blood sampling took place at baseline, cycle 4 day 1, and cycle 7 day 1. The sample in question was CD4+ or CD8+ T cells sorted from blood, obtained in a trial of the OX40 agonist ivuxolimab. This chain joins TRBV7-9 and TRBJ2-5, with D possibly matching TRBD2 (6 bases). The sequence came from an adult with an advanced solid tumor such as melanoma, head and neck, liver or kidney cancer. For the CDR3, the DNA is TGTGCCAGCAGCCGACCCGGGACTCTGGAGACCCAGTACTTC. It codes for CASSRPGTLETQYF. Looking up the rest from reference TRBV7-9 and TRBJ2-5 gives the full variable domain: DTGVSQNPRHKITKRGQNVTFRCDPISEHNRLYWYRQTLGQGPEFLTYFQNEAQLEKSRLLSDRFSAERPKGSFSTLEIQRTEQGDSAMYLCASSRPGTLETQYFGPGTRLLVL.